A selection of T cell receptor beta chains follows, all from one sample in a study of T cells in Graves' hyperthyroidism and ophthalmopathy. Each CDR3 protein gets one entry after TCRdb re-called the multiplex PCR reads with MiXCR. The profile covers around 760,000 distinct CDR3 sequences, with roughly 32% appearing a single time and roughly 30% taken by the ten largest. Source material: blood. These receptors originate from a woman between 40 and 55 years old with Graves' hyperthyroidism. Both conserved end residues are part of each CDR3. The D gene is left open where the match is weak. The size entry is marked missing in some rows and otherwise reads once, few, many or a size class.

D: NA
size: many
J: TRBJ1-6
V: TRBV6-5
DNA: TGTGCCAGCAGCCCCCTACGGGTCGAGGATTCACCCCTCCACTTT
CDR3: CASSPLRVEDSPLHF

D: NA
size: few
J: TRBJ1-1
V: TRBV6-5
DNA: TGTGCCAGCAGTTACGCAGGAGGATTGGGCACTGAAGCTTTCTTT
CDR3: CASSYAGGLGTEAFF

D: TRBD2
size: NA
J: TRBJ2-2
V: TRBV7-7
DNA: TGTGCTAGCAGCCCGTTAGCGGGAGAAACCGGGGAGCTGTTTTTT
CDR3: CASSPLAGETGELFF

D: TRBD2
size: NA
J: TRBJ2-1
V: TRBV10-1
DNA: TGCGCCAGCACCTGGGGTAGCGGGACGGGTGAGCAGTTCTTC
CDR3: CASTWGSGTGEQFF

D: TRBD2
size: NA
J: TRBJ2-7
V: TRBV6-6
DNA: TGTGCCAGCAGTAACCTGAGACTAGCAGTGCCCTACGAGCAGTACTTC
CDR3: CASSNLRLAVPYEQYF

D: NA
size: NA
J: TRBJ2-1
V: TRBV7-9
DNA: TGTGCCAGCAGCTCACGTTACTACAATGAGCAGTTCTTC
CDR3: CASSSRYYNEQFF

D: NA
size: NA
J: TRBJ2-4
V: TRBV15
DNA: TGTGCCACCAGCAGAGATGGACTGGATGTGGACATTCAGTACTTC
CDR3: CATSRDGLDVDIQYF

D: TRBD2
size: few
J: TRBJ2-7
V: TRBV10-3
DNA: TGTGCCATCAAGCGGGAAGGTTACGAGCAGTACTTC
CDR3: CAIKREGYEQYF

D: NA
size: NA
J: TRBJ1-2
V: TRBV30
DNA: TGTGCCTGGAGTTCCCGGGTGGATCGCTACACCTTC
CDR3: CAWSSRVDRYTF

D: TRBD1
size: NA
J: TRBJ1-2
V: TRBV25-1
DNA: TGTGCCAGCAGAGGACAGGCCGACGGCTACACCTTC
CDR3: CASRGQADGYTF

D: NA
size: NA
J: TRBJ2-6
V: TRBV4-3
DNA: TGCGCCAGCAGCCAAGAACCCGGGGCCAACGTCCTGACTTTC
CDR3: CASSQEPGANVLTF

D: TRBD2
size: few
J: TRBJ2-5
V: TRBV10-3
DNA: TGTGCCAGCACCCAGGGGCTAGCGGGGGGGCTGATGGAGACCCAGTACTTC
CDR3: CASTQGLAGGLMETQYF

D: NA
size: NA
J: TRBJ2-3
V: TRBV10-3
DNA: TGTGCCACCAGCTCAGGGGTGACTAGCACAGATACGCAGTATTTT
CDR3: CATSSGVTSTDTQYF

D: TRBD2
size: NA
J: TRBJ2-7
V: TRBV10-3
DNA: TGTGCCATCAGTGAGTCTGGGCGGGAGGGCCCCTACGAGCAGTACTTC
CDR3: CAISESGREGPYEQYF

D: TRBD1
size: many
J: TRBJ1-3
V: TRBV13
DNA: TGTGCCAGCAGCTTCGGACAGGGGGCTGGAAACACCATATATTTT
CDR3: CASSFGQGAGNTIYF

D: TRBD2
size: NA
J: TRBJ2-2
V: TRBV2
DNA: TGTGCCAGCATGGCCAGCCTAGTGGCGGGGGGGACCGGGGAGCTGTTTTTT
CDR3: CASMASLVAGGTGELFF

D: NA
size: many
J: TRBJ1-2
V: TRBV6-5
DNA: TGTGCCAGCAGTGAAGATAATAACTATGGCTACACCTTC
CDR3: CASSEDNNYGYTF

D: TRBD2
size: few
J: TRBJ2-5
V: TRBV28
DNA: TGTGCCAGCAGCCCCCACCAGCGGGGCCGCCAAGAGACCCAGTACTTC
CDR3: CASSPHQRGRQETQYF

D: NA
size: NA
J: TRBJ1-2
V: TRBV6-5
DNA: TGTGCCAGCAGTTGGGGGGGGAGGGACGGAAACTATGGCTACACCTTC
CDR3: CASSWGGRDGNYGYTF

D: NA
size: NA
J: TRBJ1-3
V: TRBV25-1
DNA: TGTGCCAGCAGTTTTACGGGGAATCCTGGAAACACCATATATTTT
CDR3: CASSFTGNPGNTIYF

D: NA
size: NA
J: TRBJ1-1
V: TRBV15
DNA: TGTGCCACCAGCCACGGGACATTGAACACTGAAGCTTTCTTT
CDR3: CATSHGTLNTEAFF

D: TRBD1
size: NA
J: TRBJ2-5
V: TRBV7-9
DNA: TGTGCCAGCAGCATAACAGGGGGGCTCCAAGAGACCCAGTACTTC
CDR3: CASSITGGLQETQYF

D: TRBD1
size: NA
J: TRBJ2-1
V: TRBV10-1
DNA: TGCGCCAGCAGCCGGGGACAGGGCTCGGTCTACAATGAGCAGTTCTTC
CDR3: CASSRGQGSVYNEQFF

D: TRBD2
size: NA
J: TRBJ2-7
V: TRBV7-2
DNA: TGTGCCAGCAGCTTACTAGCGGTTTCTGTCGGGTTTGATTGCGAGCAGTACTTC
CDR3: CASSLLAVSVGFDCEQYF

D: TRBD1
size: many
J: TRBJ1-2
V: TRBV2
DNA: TGTGCCAGCAGGAGACAGGGAGGGGATGGCTACACCTTC
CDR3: CASRRQGGDGYTF

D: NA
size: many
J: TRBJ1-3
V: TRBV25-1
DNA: TGTGCCAGCAGTGAATTTCAGGTCTCTGGAAACACCATATATTTT
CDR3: CASSEFQVSGNTIYF

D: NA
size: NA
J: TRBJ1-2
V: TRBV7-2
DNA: TGTGCCAGCAGCCAAGACACGGGAACCCGTAGTGGCTACACCTTC
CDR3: CASSQDTGTRSGYTF

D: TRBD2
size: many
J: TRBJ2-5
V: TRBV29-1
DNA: TGCAGCGTTGACCCCCGGGGGGAAGAGACCCAGTACTTC
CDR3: CSVDPRGEETQYF

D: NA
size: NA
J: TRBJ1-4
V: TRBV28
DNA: TGTGCCAGCAGTTTCCGGACAGAAAAACTGTTTTTT
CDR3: CASSFRTEKLFF

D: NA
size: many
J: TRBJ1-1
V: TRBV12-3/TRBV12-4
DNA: TGTGCCAGCAGCTTGGGGGAGAACACTGAAGCTTTCTTT
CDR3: CASSLGENTEAFF

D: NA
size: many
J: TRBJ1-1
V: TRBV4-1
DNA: TGCGCCAGCAGACCCACGATGGGGGTGAACACTGAAGCTTTCTTT
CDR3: CASRPTMGVNTEAFF

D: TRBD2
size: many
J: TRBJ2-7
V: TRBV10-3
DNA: TGTGCCACCACCCCCCTAGCGGGAGAATCCTACGAGCAGTACTTC
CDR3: CATTPLAGESYEQYF

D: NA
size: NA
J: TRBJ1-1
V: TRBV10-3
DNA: TGTGCCATCAGTCCCTTCCCCGGGGAAACTGAAGCTTTCTTT
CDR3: CAISPFPGETEAFF

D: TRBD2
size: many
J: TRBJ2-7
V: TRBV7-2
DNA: TGTGCCAGCAGCGGGGGAGCGGGAGAGTGGTACGAGCAGTACTTC
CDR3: CASSGGAGEWYEQYF

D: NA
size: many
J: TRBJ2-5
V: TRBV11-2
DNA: TGTGCCAGCAGCTTAGCGGACAGTCAAGAGACCCAGTACTTC
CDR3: CASSLADSQETQYF

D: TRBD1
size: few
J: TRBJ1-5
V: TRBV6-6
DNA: TGTGCCAGCAGTTACCCGGACAGGGTCCGTCAGCCCCAGCATTTT
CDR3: CASSYPDRVRQPQHF

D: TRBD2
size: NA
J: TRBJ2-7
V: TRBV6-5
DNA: TGTGCCAGCAGTCCCGGGACTAGTGCGGCCTACGAGCAGTACTTC
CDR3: CASSPGTSAAYEQYF

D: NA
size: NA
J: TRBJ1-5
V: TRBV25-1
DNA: TGTGCCAGCAGAACCGGATGGGGCGCGAGCAATCAGCCCCAGCATTTT
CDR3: CASRTGWGASNQPQHF

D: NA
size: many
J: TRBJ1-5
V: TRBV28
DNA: TGTGCCAGCATTCCAGGACGACATCAGCCCCAGCATTTT
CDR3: CASIPGRHQPQHF

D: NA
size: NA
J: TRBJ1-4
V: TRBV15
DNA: TGTGCCACCAGCAGTTACCTTGGGAGGGGCGATGAAAAACTGTTTTTT
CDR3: CATSSYLGRGDEKLFF

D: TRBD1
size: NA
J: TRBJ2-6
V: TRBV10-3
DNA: TGTGCCATCAGTTCTCGGGACAGGGACTCTGGGGCCAACGTCCTGACTTTC
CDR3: CAISSRDRDSGANVLTF

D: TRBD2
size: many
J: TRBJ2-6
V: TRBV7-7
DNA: TGTGCTAGCAGCCCGGGAGGGACTGGGGCCAACGTCCTGACTTTC
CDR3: CASSPGGTGANVLTF

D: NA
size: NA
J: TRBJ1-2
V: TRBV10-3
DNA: TGTGCCATCAGTGAGGCCAACTATGGCTACACCTTC
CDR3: CAISEANYGYTF

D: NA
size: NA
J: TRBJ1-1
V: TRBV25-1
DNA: TGTGCCAGCAGTGCTCCGACACGTACGGCCGCCGAAGCTTTCTTT
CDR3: CASSAPTRTAAEAFF